The 14 T cell receptor beta chains presented below share a single source sample, sequenced in a study of shared clonotypes between healthy human individuals. TCRdb's table, derived via immunoSEQ multiplex PCR, lists solely in-frame clones and lacks some. In the table there are about 600,000 clones, about 96% of which are singletons. The sample consisted of naive CD4+ T cells sorted from blood. Subset of the sample: CD45RA+ positively selected. The source is a woman aged 30 to 39 in good health.

J is TRBJ2-7 and V is TRBV5-1, with TRBD1 identical over 8 bases. The CDR3 contains 14 residues. Germline loops: CDR1 SGHRS, CDR2 YFSETQ. The V gene end was trimmed by 0 bases and the J gene end by 7 bases; junction bases not matched to a gene: 6. CDR3 sequence (DNA): TGCGCCAGCAGCTTGGTTCAGGGGGCGCGTGAGCAGTACTTC. It encodes CASSLVQGAREQYF. Combining the CDR3 with reference TRBV5-1 and TRBJ2-7 gives the whole variable domain KAGVTQTPRYLIKTRGQQVTLSCSPISGHRSVSWYQQTPGQGLQFLFEYFSETQRNKGNFPGRFSGRQFSNSRSEMNVSTLELGDSALYLCASSLVQGAREQYFGPGTRLTVT.

For the CDR3, the DNA is TGTGCCAGTAGTATAGCTCAGGGACCCTATGGCTACACCTTC. Residues: CASSIAQGPYGYTF. The rearrangement joins TRBV19 to TRBJ1-2, with a possible D match to TRBD1 (5 bases). CDR1 is LNHDA and CDR2 is SQIVND in the germline V gene (reference sequence). V lost 1 base to trimming and J lost 4 bases, with 10 bases between them. The CDR3 runs 14 residues.

This clone has only one observation. The rearrangement uses TRBV2 and TRBJ2-5; 9 nucleotides align to TRBD1. The germline V gene encodes CDR1 SNHLY and CDR2 FYNNEI. V was pared by 6 bases and J by 3 bases, with 11 bases of the junction left unmatched. The CDR3 is 16 residues long. The CDR3 DNA reads as TGTGCCAGCAGCCCCAGCTTGACAGGGGGGGAAGAGACCCAGTACTTC. It yields the protein CASSPSLTGGEETQYF.

This clone is a singleton in its sample. The chain uses TRBV28 and TRBJ2-5; 8 bases are shared with TRBD1. With V trimmed by 5 bases and J by 4 bases, 12 bases remained unmatched. The V gene's germline CDR1 is MDHEN and CDR2 SYDVKM. The CDR3 runs 16 residues. The CDR3: CASSPASGTGRETQYF. In DNA form, the CDR3 reads TGTGCCAGCAGTCCCGCCTCGGGGACAGGCAGAGAGACCCAGTACTTC.

The V and J genes are TRBV6-5 and TRBJ2-7, with 9 bases lining up with TRBD2. The CDR3 loop spans 15 amino acids. Germline V lookup: CDR1 MNHEY, CDR2 SVGAGI. Germline trimming cut 6 bases from V and 1 base from J; bases unmatched to any gene: 7. Written as DNA, the CDR3 is TGTGCCAGCAGGGTGATGCGGGGGGGATCCTACGAGCAGTACTTC. It yields the protein CASRVMRGGSYEQYF.

In the case of this clone: This CDR3 is also generated by other DNA sequences in the sample. Written as DNA, the CDR3 is TGTGCCAGCAGCCCTACGTCCTACGAGCAGTACTTC. As protein: CASSPTSYEQYF. The chain recombines TRBV7-9 with TRBJ2-7; D is uncertain. Germline V CDR1 and CDR2: SEHNR, FQNEAQ (reference sequence). Trimming took 5 bases from V and 1 from J, leaving 6 bases between them. There are 12 residues in the CDR3.

This clone was detected only once. CDR3 amino acids: CASRGGQGTEAFF. In DNA, the CDR3 is TGTGCCAGCCGAGGGGGACAGGGCACTGAAGCTTTCTTT. The V and J genes are TRBV28 and TRBJ1-1; 9 bases fit TRBD1. The V gene end was trimmed by 8 bases and the J gene end by 4 bases; junction bases not matched to a gene: 5. The V gene's germline CDR1 is MDHEN and CDR2 SYDVKM. There are 13 residues in the CDR3. The full variable domain, its missing parts supplied by reference TRBV28 and TRBJ1-1, is DVKVTQSSRYLVKRTGEKVFLECVQDMDHENMFWYRQDPGLGLRLIYFSYDVKMKEKGDIPEGYSVSREKKERFSLILESASTNQTSMYLCASRGGQGTEAFFGQGTRLTVV.

The V call is TRBV28, the J call TRBJ2-5; no reliable D call. The end of the DNA aligns better with TRBJ2-7, so the J call may be wrong. The CDR3 totals 13 residues. Germline V gives CDR1 MDHEN, CDR2 SYDVKM. The chain's CDR3 is CASNRANSYEQYF. CDR3 DNA: TGTGCCAGCAATCGGGCTAATTCCTACGAGCAGTACTTC.

The rearrangement joins TRBV6-6 to TRBJ2-1; D may be TRBD1 or TRBD2 (5 bases each). The CDR3 is 15 amino acids. Germline V gene sequence: CDR1 MNHNY, CDR2 SVGAGI (reference sequence). The ends were cut back, 5 bases at V and 4 bases at J, with 15 bases in the middle. As DNA, the CDR3 is TGTGCCAGCAGTGCCCGGGACGGTGGGTACAATGAGCAGTTCTTC. This codes for CASSARDGGYNEQFF.

The chain carries TRBV5-1 and TRBJ2-3, with 10 bases fitting TRBD2. V was clipped by 1 base and J by 5 bases; unmatched bases: 4. Germline V gene lookup returns CDR1 SGHRS and CDR2 YFSETQ. The CDR3 is made up of 15 amino acids. This chain's CDR3 is CASSLITSGIDTQYF. The CDR3, as DNA: TGCGCCAGCAGCTTGATAACTAGCGGGATAGATACGCAGTATTTT.

The J gene is TRBJ2-2, the V gene TRBV19; D may be TRBD2 (5 bases). In germline, CDR1 is LNHDA, CDR2 SQIVND (reference sequence). Trimming removed 7 bases at V and 1 base at J, with 13 bases between. This CDR3 has 15 amino acids. This CDR3 reads CASTRYGVNTGELFF. Here the CDR3 DNA reads TGTGCCAGTACTCGCTACGGGGTGAACACCGGGGAGCTGTTTTTT.

The gene calls are TRBV6-5 and TRBJ2-7; 7 nucleotides match TRBD2. From germline, CDR1 is MNHEY and CDR2 SVGAGI. The CDR3 is made up of 15 amino acids. V gave up 0 bases and J gave up 5 bases; unmatched junction bases: 7. Here the CDR3 DNA reads TGTGCCAGCAGTTACTCAGCCCGGGGGGTCAACGAGCAGTACTTC. Residues: CASSYSARGVNEQYF.

The V gene is TRBV5-1, the J gene TRBJ1-1; 8 positions agree with TRBD1. Trimming cost V 0 bases and J 4 bases; bases outside gene matches: 14. The CDR3 spans 18 residues. The germline V gene encodes CDR1 SGHRS and CDR2 YFSETQ. CDR3: CASSLVWGGGQGGTEAFF. The CDR3 region has the DNA TGCGCCAGCAGCTTGGTTTGGGGTGGCGGACAGGGTGGCACTGAAGCTTTCTTT.

The genes are TRBV7-6 and TRBJ1-5; perhaps TRBD1 as D (5 bases). This CDR3 comprises 16 residues. V gave up 6 bases and J gave up 4 bases, with 19 bases separating them. Germline CDR1 reads SGHVS; CDR2 reads FNYEAQ. The CDR3 protein is CASSQHGGRNNQPQHF. CDR3 bases: TGTGCCAGCAGTCAACACGGGGGAAGGAATAATCAGCCCCAGCATTTT.